These T cell receptor beta chains were read from a single sample in a study of cytomegalovirus exposure and HLA in healthy donors. Using immunoSEQ multiplex PCR, the repertoire was profiled, and TCRdb retains in-frame clones only, with some absent. Of 100,000 to 150,000 clones listed, roughly 89% are singletons. Specimen: PBMCs. The origin of the receptors is a woman aged 18-29 years in good health and CMV-seronegative. The CDR3 runs from the conserved cysteine through the conserved F or W. The order of the fields is J gene, D gene, CDR3 length, V gene, CDR3 protein. D genes are given only for firm matches.

j_call: TRBJ1-1
d_call: TRBD1
cdr3_length: 15
v_call: TRBV7-9
cdr3_aa: CASSTGQGISTEAFF

j_call: TRBJ2-2
d_call: -
cdr3_length: 12
v_call: TRBV5-1
cdr3_aa: CASTASIGELFF

j_call: TRBJ2-1
d_call: -
cdr3_length: 16
v_call: TRBV4-1
cdr3_aa: CASSRPERGTYNEQFF

j_call: TRBJ2-7
d_call: TRBD2
cdr3_length: 14
v_call: TRBV2
cdr3_aa: CASRVAGGPYEQYF

j_call: TRBJ2-7
d_call: -
cdr3_length: 14
v_call: TRBV6-5
cdr3_aa: CASSYYRNPYEQYF

j_call: TRBJ2-7
d_call: -
cdr3_length: 14
v_call: TRBV6-6
cdr3_aa: CASSTTGTQDEQYF

j_call: TRBJ1-2
d_call: TRBD1
cdr3_length: 15
v_call: TRBV28
cdr3_aa: CASSGQGAYGYGYTF

j_call: TRBJ1-5
d_call: -
cdr3_length: 17
v_call: TRBV4-1
cdr3_aa: CASSQSPRRGAEQPQHF

j_call: TRBJ2-3
d_call: TRBD2
cdr3_length: 15
v_call: TRBV29-1
cdr3_aa: CSVGLAGLGTDTQYF

j_call: TRBJ2-7
d_call: TRBD2
cdr3_length: 16
v_call: TRBV11-3
cdr3_aa: CASSPRLAPTSYEQYF

j_call: TRBJ2-3
d_call: -
cdr3_length: 15
v_call: TRBV28
cdr3_aa: CASPSVEGVTDTQYF

j_call: TRBJ2-7
d_call: TRBD1
cdr3_length: 15
v_call: TRBV27
cdr3_aa: CASSSPRTGGREQYF

j_call: TRBJ2-1
d_call: TRBD1
cdr3_length: 14
v_call: TRBV27
cdr3_aa: CASSTQGPYNEQFF

j_call: TRBJ1-5
d_call: -
cdr3_length: 15
v_call: TRBV18
cdr3_aa: CASSPYRELSQPQHF

j_call: TRBJ2-1
d_call: TRBD1
cdr3_length: 14
v_call: TRBV28
cdr3_aa: CASSLGQRYNEQFF

j_call: TRBJ2-3
d_call: TRBD2
cdr3_length: 17
v_call: TRBV7-6
cdr3_aa: CASSLGSSGGPGDTQYF

j_call: TRBJ1-1
d_call: TRBD1
cdr3_length: 14
v_call: TRBV5-4
cdr3_aa: CASSRDRGNTEAFF

j_call: TRBJ2-7
d_call: TRBD2
cdr3_length: 15
v_call: TRBV6-1
cdr3_aa: CASSPWGGRTYEQYF

j_call: TRBJ2-2
d_call: TRBD2
cdr3_length: 16
v_call: TRBV19
cdr3_aa: CASRRTSGANTGELFF

j_call: TRBJ1-3
d_call: -
cdr3_length: 15
v_call: TRBV23-1
cdr3_aa: CASSRSDTSGNTIYF

j_call: TRBJ2-1
d_call: -
cdr3_length: 14
v_call: TRBV12-5
cdr3_aa: CASGLSTNYNEQFF

j_call: TRBJ2-3
d_call: TRBD2
cdr3_length: 14
v_call: TRBV25-1
cdr3_aa: CASSGLADTDTQYF

j_call: TRBJ1-2
d_call: TRBD1
cdr3_length: 14
v_call: TRBV19
cdr3_aa: CASIPGQGAGGYTF

j_call: TRBJ2-7
d_call: TRBD1
cdr3_length: 15
v_call: TRBV11-3
cdr3_aa: CASSITGTVGYEQYF

j_call: TRBJ2-7
d_call: TRBD1
cdr3_length: 14
v_call: TRBV5-1
cdr3_aa: CASSPGDRVIEQYF

j_call: TRBJ2-1
d_call: -
cdr3_length: 12
v_call: TRBV4-1
cdr3_aa: CASSHVTTEQFF

j_call: TRBJ2-1
d_call: TRBD2
cdr3_length: 15
v_call: TRBV6-5
cdr3_aa: CASSLLAGGRNEQFF

j_call: TRBJ2-1
d_call: -
cdr3_length: 18
v_call: TRBV9
cdr3_aa: CASSPHIIGEFSYNEQFF

j_call: TRBJ2-4
d_call: -
cdr3_length: 14
v_call: TRBV9
cdr3_aa: CASSVGVAKNIQYF

j_call: TRBJ2-2
d_call: -
cdr3_length: 16
v_call: TRBV13
cdr3_aa: CASSWTDDRRSGELFF

j_call: TRBJ1-2
d_call: -
cdr3_length: 13
v_call: TRBV13
cdr3_aa: CASSLVRDYGYTF

j_call: TRBJ2-6
d_call: -
cdr3_length: 16
v_call: TRBV9
cdr3_aa: CASTDGLNSGANVLTF

j_call: TRBJ2-7
d_call: TRBD2
cdr3_length: 12
v_call: TRBV7-2
cdr3_aa: CASSLPSGIRYF

j_call: TRBJ2-7
d_call: TRBD2
cdr3_length: 16
v_call: TRBV6-1
cdr3_aa: CASSELWASGLYEQYF

j_call: TRBJ2-7
d_call: -
cdr3_length: 13
v_call: TRBV7-9
cdr3_aa: CASSIDRFYEQYF

j_call: TRBJ2-7
d_call: -
cdr3_length: 15
v_call: TRBV18
cdr3_aa: CASSQDTPSPTEQYF

j_call: TRBJ2-7
d_call: TRBD2
cdr3_length: 16
v_call: TRBV11-2
cdr3_aa: CASSLDSPAGVYEQYF

j_call: TRBJ1-5
d_call: -
cdr3_length: 15
v_call: TRBV7-8
cdr3_aa: CASSAGRVSNQPQHF

j_call: TRBJ2-1
d_call: TRBD2
cdr3_length: 16
v_call: TRBV4-1
cdr3_aa: CASRQTSGTLRDEQFF

j_call: TRBJ2-7
d_call: -
cdr3_length: 13
v_call: TRBV27
cdr3_aa: CASSYAGGYEQYF

j_call: TRBJ2-7
d_call: -
cdr3_length: 13
v_call: TRBV4-1
cdr3_aa: CASSQASSYEQYF

j_call: TRBJ1-1
d_call: TRBD1
cdr3_length: 15
v_call: TRBV2
cdr3_aa: CASSESGGWNTEAFF

j_call: TRBJ2-7
d_call: -
cdr3_length: 13
v_call: TRBV27
cdr3_aa: CASAAGTTYEQYF

j_call: TRBJ1-1
d_call: -
cdr3_length: 13
v_call: TRBV7-6
cdr3_aa: CASSYRLNTEAFF

j_call: TRBJ1-5
d_call: TRBD1
cdr3_length: 12
v_call: TRBV28
cdr3_aa: CASTGGFQPQHF

j_call: TRBJ1-5
d_call: -
cdr3_length: 15
v_call: TRBV5-4
cdr3_aa: CASSLQGISNQPQHF

j_call: TRBJ2-1
d_call: TRBD2
cdr3_length: 15
v_call: TRBV18
cdr3_aa: CASSPRLAGSGEQFF

j_call: TRBJ1-1
d_call: -
cdr3_length: 14
v_call: TRBV7-8
cdr3_aa: CASSPAGMNTEAFF

j_call: TRBJ1-1
d_call: -
cdr3_length: 14
v_call: TRBV21-1
cdr3_aa: CASKTDRVNTEAFF

j_call: TRBJ2-1
d_call: TRBD2
cdr3_length: 12
v_call: TRBV7-2
cdr3_aa: CASRLTSIEQFF

j_call: TRBJ2-3
d_call: TRBD2
cdr3_length: 15
v_call: TRBV6-5
cdr3_aa: CASSRLAHGTDTQYF

j_call: TRBJ1-1
d_call: -
cdr3_length: 17
v_call: TRBV7-2
cdr3_aa: CASSHTGTMGMNTEAFF

j_call: TRBJ2-7
d_call: -
cdr3_length: 15
v_call: TRBV5-1
cdr3_aa: CASSLGAVQSYEQYF

j_call: TRBJ2-3
d_call: TRBD1
cdr3_length: 14
v_call: TRBV2
cdr3_aa: CASSGDRGLGTQYF

j_call: TRBJ2-1
d_call: -
cdr3_length: 13
v_call: TRBV7-2
cdr3_aa: CASSLVVAFEQFF

j_call: TRBJ2-7
d_call: TRBD2
cdr3_length: 15
v_call: TRBV4-1
cdr3_aa: CASSQESGRSYEQYF

j_call: TRBJ1-1
d_call: TRBD1
cdr3_length: 13
v_call: TRBV5-5
cdr3_aa: CASSLTGVTEAFF

j_call: TRBJ1-1
d_call: -
cdr3_length: 13
v_call: TRBV6-7
cdr3_aa: CASSHPMNTEAFF

j_call: TRBJ1-1
d_call: TRBD1
cdr3_length: 14
v_call: TRBV2
cdr3_aa: CASNLQGANTEAFF

j_call: TRBJ1-5
d_call: -
cdr3_length: 15
v_call: TRBV5-6
cdr3_aa: CASSLAGLSGQPQHF